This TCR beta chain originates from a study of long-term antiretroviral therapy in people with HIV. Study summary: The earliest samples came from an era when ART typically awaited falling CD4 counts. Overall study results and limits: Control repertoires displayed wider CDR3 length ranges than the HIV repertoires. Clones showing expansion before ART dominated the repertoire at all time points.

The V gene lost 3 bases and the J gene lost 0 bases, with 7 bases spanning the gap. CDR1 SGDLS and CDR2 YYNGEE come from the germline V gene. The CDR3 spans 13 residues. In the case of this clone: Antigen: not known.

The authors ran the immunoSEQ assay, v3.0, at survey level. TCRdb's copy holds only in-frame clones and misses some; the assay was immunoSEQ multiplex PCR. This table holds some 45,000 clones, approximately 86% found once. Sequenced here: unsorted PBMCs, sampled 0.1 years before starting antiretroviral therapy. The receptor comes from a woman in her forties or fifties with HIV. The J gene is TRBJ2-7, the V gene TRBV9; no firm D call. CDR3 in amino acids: CASSAPNSYEQYF. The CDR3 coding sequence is TGTGCCAGCAGCGCCCCAAACTCCTACGAGCAGTACTTC.